This T cell receptor beta chain stems from a study of blood T cell repertoires in COVID-19 (dated by TCRdb to 2018 to 2021). Looking at the study overall: Collaborator samples came from the United States, Italy and Spain and covered acute and convalescent phases of COVID-19. The prospective study material was composed of cDNA or gDNA derived from T cells, B-cell-depleted T cells, or PBMCs. Where HLA class I and class II types were available, the types were taken from metadata supplied by the sample provider, not from assay-based typing. The samples were drawn from two sources: the first 160 participants of the ongoing ImmuneRACE study, and over 1,000 subjects contributed by 6 global collaborators. The repertoires were released in a freely available public database intended as a resource for research on the immune response to SARS-CoV-2. Deeply sampled blood TCRbeta repertoires from subjects exposed to, actively infected with, or recovered from COVID-19 were included in the dataset. The sample metadata nearly always contained a de-identified subject ID, COVID-19 status, age in years and sex.

The junction shows trimming of 4 bases on V and 3 bases on J, plus 13 bases between the germline ends. From its cysteine to its phenylalanine, the CDR3 spans 14 amino acids. Just CDR3 DNA is preserved here, 42 bases in frame from base 1. From a lookup of the germline V gene, CDR1 and CDR2 are MGHRA and YSYEKL. The immunoSEQ Assay, a bias-controlled multiplex PCR, was used to amplify TCRbeta CDR3 regions from genomic DNA. The paper's data handling went like this. The number of nucleated cells in each sample was estimated by amplification of reference gene primers within the assay. To quantify the absolute abundance of each unique TCRbeta CDR3 rearrangement, sequence reads were collapsed and filtered. Productive Simpson clonality was computed per sample as the square root of Simpson's diversity index over productive rearrangements. TCRdb's version of the immuneACCESS table is confined to in-frame rearrangements and falls short of the full clone set. An unresolved V gene accounts for under half of the shortfall where checked; the remainder is of unknown origin. The V and J calls and the clone size are those of that table, but D and trimming were determined from the DNA. The sample includes more than 200,000 clones, with 80% to 85% observed a single time. The ten biggest clones cover around 4.4% of the sample.

Findings and caveats that apply to the study as a whole: Clinical and demographic metadata were provided uncurated, with the amount varying by source and participant.

Turning to this clone: The specificity of this receptor is unknown. No much larger clonotype is one base removed from it; base qualities were not supplied.

Each collaborating institution followed its own protocols to collect whole blood in K2EDTA tubes. For TCRbeta analysis, collaborators shipped samples in one of three forms: frozen whole blood, isolated PBMCs, or DNA extracted from either of those sample types. The sequence is built from TRBV4-1 and TRBJ2-7, with the D segment identity uncertain. The receptor was isolated from a man in his fifties with active or convalescent COVID-19. Material for sequencing was peripheral blood. The CDR3 has the sequence CASSPSPRGYEQYF. The sequenced DNA: TGCGCCAGCAGCCCTAGTCCCAGAGGCTACGAGCAGTACTTC.